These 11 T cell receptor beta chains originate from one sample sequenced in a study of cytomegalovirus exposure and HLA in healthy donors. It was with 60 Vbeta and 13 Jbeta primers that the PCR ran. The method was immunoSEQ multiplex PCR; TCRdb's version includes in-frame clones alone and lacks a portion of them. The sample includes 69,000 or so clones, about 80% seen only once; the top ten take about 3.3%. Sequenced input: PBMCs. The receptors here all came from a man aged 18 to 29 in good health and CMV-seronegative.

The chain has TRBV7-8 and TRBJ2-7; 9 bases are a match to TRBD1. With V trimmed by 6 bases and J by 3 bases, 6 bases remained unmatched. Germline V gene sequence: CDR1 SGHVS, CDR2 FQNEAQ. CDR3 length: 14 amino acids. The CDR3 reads CASSLDRGNYEQYF. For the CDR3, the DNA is TGTGCCAGCAGTTTGGACAGGGGAAACTACGAGCAGTACTTC.

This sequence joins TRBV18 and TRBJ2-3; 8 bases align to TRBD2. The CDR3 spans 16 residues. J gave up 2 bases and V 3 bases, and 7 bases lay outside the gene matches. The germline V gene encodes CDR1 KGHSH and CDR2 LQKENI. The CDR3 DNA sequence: TGTGCCAGCTCACCCCCGGGACTAGGTACCACAGATACGCAGTATTTT. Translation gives CASSPPGLGTTDTQYF.

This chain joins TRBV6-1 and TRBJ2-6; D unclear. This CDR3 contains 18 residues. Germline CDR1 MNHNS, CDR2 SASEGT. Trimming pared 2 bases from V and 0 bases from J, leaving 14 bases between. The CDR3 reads CASSEFVSAPSGANVLTF. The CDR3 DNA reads TGTGCCAGCAGTGAATTTGTTAGTGCCCCCTCTGGGGCCAACGTCCTGACTTTC.

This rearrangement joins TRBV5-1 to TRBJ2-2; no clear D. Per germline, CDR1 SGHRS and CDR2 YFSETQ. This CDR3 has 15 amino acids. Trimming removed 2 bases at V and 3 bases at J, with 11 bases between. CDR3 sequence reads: CASSFAFLDTGELFF. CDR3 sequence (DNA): TGCGCCAGCAGCTTTGCCTTTTTAGACACCGGGGAGCTGTTTTTT.

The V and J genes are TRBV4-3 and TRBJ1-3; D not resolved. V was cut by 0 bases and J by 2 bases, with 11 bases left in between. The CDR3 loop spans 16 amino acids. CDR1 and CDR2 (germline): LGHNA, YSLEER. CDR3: CASSQELREAGNTIYF. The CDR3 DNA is TGCGCCAGCAGCCAAGAATTGCGGGAGGCTGGAAACACCATATATTTT.

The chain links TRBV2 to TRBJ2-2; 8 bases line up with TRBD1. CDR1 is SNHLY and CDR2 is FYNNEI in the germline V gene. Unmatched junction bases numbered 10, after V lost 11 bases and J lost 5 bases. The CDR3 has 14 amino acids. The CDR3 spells CAGSQGALTGELFF. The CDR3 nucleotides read TGTGCCGGTAGCCAGGGGGCGCTGACCGGGGAGCTGTTTTTT.

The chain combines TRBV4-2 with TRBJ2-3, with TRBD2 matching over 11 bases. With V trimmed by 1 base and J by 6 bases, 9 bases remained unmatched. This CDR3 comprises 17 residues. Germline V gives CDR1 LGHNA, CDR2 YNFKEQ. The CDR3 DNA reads TGTGCCAGCAGCCAAGCTAGCGGGAGGTCTCCTACGGATACGCAGTATTTT. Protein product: CASSQASGRSPTDTQYF.

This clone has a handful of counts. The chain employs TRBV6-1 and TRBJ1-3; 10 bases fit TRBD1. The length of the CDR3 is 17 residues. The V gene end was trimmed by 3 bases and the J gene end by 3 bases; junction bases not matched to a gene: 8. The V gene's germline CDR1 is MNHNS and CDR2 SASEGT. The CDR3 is CASSEWETGGFGNTIYF. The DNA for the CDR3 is TGTGCCAGCAGTGAGTGGGAGACAGGGGGCTTTGGAAACACCATATATTTT.

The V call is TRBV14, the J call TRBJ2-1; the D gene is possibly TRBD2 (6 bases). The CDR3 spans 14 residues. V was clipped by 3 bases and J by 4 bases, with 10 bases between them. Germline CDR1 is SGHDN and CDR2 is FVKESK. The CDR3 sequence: CASSQAGTYNEQFF. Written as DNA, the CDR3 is TGTGCCAGCAGCCAGGCGGGGACTTACAATGAGCAGTTCTTC.

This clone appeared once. CDR3 sequence reads: CASTTGGSTETQYF. The CDR3 coding sequence is TGTGCCAGTACCACAGGGGGCTCAACGGAGACCCAGTACTTC. V gene TRBV19 combines with J gene TRBJ2-5; 9 bases line up with TRBD1. The CDR3 length is 14 residues. The germline gives CDR1 LNHDA, CDR2 SQIVND (reference sequence). The trim removed 7 bases at V and 5 bases at J, leaving 8 bases unmatched.

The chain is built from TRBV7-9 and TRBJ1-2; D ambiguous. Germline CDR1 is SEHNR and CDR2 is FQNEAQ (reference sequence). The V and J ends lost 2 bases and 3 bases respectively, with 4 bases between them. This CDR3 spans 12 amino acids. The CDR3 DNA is TGTGCCAGCAGCTTATCATACTATGGCTACACCTTC. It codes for CASSLSYYGYTF. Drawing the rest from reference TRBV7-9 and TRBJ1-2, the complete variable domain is DTGVSQNPRHKITKRGQNVTFRCDPISEHNRLYWYRQTLGQGPEFLTYFQNEAQLEKSRLLSDRFSAERPKGSFSTLEIQRTEQGDSAMYLCASSLSYYGYTFGSGTRLTVV.